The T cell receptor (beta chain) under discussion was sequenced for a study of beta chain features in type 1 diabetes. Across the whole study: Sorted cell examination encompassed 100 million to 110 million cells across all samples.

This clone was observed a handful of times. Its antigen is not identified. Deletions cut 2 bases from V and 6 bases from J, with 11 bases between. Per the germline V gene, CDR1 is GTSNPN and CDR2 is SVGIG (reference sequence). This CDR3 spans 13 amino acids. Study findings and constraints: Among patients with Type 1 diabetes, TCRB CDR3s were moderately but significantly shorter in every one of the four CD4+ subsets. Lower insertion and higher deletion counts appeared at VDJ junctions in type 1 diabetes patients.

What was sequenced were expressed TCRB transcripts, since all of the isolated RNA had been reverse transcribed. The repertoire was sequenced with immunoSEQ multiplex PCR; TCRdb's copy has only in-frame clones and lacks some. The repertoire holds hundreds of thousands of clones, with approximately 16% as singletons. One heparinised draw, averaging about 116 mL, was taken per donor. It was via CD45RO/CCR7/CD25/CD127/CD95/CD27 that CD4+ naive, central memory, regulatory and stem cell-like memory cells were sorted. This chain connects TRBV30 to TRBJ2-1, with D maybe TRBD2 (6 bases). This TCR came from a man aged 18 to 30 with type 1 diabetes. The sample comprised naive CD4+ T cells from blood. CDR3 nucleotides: TGTGCCTGGAGTTTGGGGGGTGGCAATGAGCAGTTCTTC. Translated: CAWSLGGGNEQFF.